The present entry profiles one T cell receptor (beta chain) with its context. Antigen unknown. The junction departs from the called germline gene at one end, perhaps through a read error. The TCR beta CDR3 regions underwent amplification using RNA transcripts as the source. HTBI primers drove first-round RT-PCR of the TCR CDR3. From the multiplex PCR reads, TCRdb called clonotypes with MiXCR, one entry per CDR3 protein. The sample records 500,000 to 600,000 distinct CDR3 sequences, more than 45% being singletons. Germline V gene lookup returns CDR1 KGHDR and CDR2 SFDVKD. CDR3 length: 18 residues. The data were obtained in a study of T cells in Graves' hyperthyroidism and ophthalmopathy. Study-wide results and limits: In the analysis, a 13 V-J model separated ophthalmopathy from stable hyperthyroidism.

The specimen was peripheral blood or thyroid tissue (not recorded which). The TCR was taken from a woman aged 18-29 years with Graves' hyperthyroidism. The chain joins TRBV24-1 to TRBJ1-5; the D gene is possibly TRBD1 (6 bases). CDR3 in DNA: TGTGCCACCAGTGATTTGGGAGCGGGAGGAGGGGACAATGAGCCCCAGCATTTT. Translation: CATSDLGAGGGDNEPQHF.